The clone carrying this TCR beta chain was observed many times. As yet, its antigen is unknown. This record comes from a study of blood T cells in healthy people across ages. Findings and caveats of the study: Long-lived donors exceeded aged donors in naive CD4+ cells and diversity.

PCR was performed a second time for about 7 to 11 cycles using a sample-barcoded 5' primer and a J-beta primer mix. TCRdb ran MiXCR on the 5' RACE reads and lists one entry per CDR3 protein. The profile shows 650,000 to 1,000,000 distinct CDR3 sequences, around 34% of them singletons. V trimming: 3 bases; J trimming: 5 bases; junction bases outside the gene matches: 3. The CDR3 spans 14 residues. The TCR was taken from a young man in good health. The sequenced sample consisted of blood. This rearrangement joins TRBV12-3 or TRBV12-4 to TRBJ2-5; 10 positions agree with TRBD2. Written as DNA, the CDR3 is TGTGCCAGCAGTTTTTCGACTAGCGGGGAGACCCAGTACTTC. Its protein is CASSFSTSGETQYF.